This TCR beta chain emerged from a study of blood T cell repertoires in COVID-19. Overall study: Specimens from acute and convalescent COVID-19 originated in the United States, Italy and Spain. Sources were T cells, B-cell-depleted T cells, or PBMCs; the material itself was cDNA or gDNA.

This clone has just one count. As processed by the authors: Nucleated cell counts were estimated from reference gene primer amplification. Profiled with immunoSEQ multiplex PCR; TCRdb holds only in-frame clones, not every one. That table gives V, J and clone size, and the DNA gave D and trimming. Here the sample spans some 250,000 clones, around three quarters being singletons. Trimming removed 2 bases at V and 4 bases at J, with 10 bases between. Germline lookup yields CDR1 SGHKS and CDR2 YYEKEE (reference sequence). This CDR3 contains 14 residues. The specimen sequenced was peripheral blood. This receptor was identified in an elderly woman with acute or convalescent COVID-19. V is TRBV5-5 and J is TRBJ2-1; D perhaps matches TRBD1 (6 bases). The CDR3 reads CASSFGQSYNEQFF. CDR3 nucleotide sequence: TGTGCCAGCAGCTTCGGACAGTCTTACAATGAGCAGTTCTTC.